The clone carrying this TCR beta chain was detected many times. Its antigen is unidentified. Trimming stripped 5 bases from V and 5 bases from J, with 16 bases between. The CDR3 spans 15 residues. Looked up from germline, CDR1 is LGHNA and CDR2 is YNFKEQ. This sample is drawn from a study of CD8+CD57+ T cells in acquired aplastic anemia. As for the study in general: Sorting CD4+ and CD8+ cells gave DNA averaging around 3 ug. Whole-study findings and limits: Found in both controls and patients were about 30 CD8+ CDR3 sequences.

CDR3 and TCR beta VDJ profiling relied on genomic DNA as the template. TCRdb re-called the reads through MiXCR, storing one row per CDR3 protein. The repertoire holds roughly 250,000 distinct CDR3 sequences, with about 44% as singletons. The patients chosen for sequencing had shown expansion of CD8+CD57+ cells (detected by flow cytometry). Everyone among the patients had severe acquired aplastic anemia. No therapy was given to patients before blood sampling. Sequenced input: sorted CD4+, CD8+, or CD8+CD57+ T cells (not recorded which) from PBMCs. The chain recombines TRBV4-2 with TRBJ2-1, with D possibly matching TRBD2 (6 bases). This receptor was taken from a human donor with aplastic anemia. For the CDR3, the DNA is TGTGCCAGCAGCGACCGGGACTCCTTTGACAATGAGCAGTTCTTC. As protein: CASSDRDSFDNEQFF.